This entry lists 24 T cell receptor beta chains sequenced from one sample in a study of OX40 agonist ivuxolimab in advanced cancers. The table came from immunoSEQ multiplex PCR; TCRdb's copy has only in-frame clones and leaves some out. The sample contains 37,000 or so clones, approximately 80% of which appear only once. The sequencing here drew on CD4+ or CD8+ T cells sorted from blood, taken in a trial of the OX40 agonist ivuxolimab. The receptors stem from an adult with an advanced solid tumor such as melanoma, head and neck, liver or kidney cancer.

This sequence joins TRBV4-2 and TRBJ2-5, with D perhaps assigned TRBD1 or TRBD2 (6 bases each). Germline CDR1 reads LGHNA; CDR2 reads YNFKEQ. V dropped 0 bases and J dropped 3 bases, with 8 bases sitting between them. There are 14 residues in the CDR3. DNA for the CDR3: TGTGCCAGCAGCCAAGAGGGGGGCGAAGAGACCCAGTACTTC. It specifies CASSQEGGEETQYF.

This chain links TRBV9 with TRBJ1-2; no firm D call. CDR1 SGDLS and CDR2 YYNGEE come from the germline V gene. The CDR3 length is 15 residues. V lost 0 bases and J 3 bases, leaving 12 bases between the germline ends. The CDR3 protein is CASSVGERVDYGYTF. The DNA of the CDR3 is TGTGCCAGCAGCGTAGGGGAGAGAGTCGACTATGGCTACACCTTC.

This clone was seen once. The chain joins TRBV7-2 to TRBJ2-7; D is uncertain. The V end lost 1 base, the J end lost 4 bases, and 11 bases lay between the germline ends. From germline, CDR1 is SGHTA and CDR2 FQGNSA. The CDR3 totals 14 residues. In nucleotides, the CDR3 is TGTGCCAGCAGCTTAGATGGCAGCAATTACGAGCAGTACTTC. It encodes CASSLDGSNYEQYF. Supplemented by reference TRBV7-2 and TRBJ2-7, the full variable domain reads GAGVSQSPSNKVTEKGKDVELRCDPISGHTALYWYRQSLGQGLEFLIYFQGNSAPDKSGLPSDRFSAERTGGSVSTLTIQRTQQEDSAVYLCASSLDGSNYEQYFGPGTRLTVT.

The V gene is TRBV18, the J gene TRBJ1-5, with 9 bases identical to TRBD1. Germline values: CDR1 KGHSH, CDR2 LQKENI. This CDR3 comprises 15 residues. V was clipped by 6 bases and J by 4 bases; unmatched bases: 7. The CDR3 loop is CASSQGDRENQPQHF. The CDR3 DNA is TGTGCCAGCTCCCAAGGGGACAGGGAGAATCAGCCCCAGCATTTT. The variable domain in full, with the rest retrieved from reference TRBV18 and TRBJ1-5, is NAGVMQNPRHLVRRRGQEARLRCSPMKGHSHVYWYRQLPEEGLKFMVYLQKENIIDESGMPKERFSAEFPKEGPSILRIQQVVRGDSAAYFCASSQGDRENQPQHFGDGTRLSIL.

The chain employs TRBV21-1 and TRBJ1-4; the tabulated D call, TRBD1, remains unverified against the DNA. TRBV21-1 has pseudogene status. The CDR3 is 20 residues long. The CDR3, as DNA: TGTGCCAGCAGCAAAGCGCTTTCGGGGCCAGACAGGGCAGGTGTGGGAAAACTGTTTTTT. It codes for CASSKALSGPDRAGVGKLFF.

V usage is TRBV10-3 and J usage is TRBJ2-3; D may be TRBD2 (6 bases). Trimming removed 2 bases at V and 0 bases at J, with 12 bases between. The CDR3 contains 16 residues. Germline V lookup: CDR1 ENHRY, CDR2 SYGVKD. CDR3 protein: CAISEGRLVSTDTQYF. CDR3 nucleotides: TGTGCCATCAGTGAGGGGAGACTAGTTAGCACAGATACGCAGTATTTT.

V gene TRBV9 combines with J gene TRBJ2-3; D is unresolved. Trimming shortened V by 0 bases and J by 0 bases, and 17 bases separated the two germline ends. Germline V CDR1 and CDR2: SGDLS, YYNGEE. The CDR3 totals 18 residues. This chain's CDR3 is CASSVGDTGISSTDTQYF. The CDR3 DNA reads TGTGCCAGCAGCGTAGGTGACACGGGCATTTCTAGCACAGATACGCAGTATTTT.

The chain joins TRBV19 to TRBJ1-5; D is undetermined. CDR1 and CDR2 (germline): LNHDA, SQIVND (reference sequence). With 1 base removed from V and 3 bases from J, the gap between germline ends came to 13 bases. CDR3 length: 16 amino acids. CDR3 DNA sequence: TGTGCCAGTAGTATAGCCGGAGGGCAGCCCAATCAGCCCCAGCATTTT. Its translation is CASSIAGGQPNQPQHF.

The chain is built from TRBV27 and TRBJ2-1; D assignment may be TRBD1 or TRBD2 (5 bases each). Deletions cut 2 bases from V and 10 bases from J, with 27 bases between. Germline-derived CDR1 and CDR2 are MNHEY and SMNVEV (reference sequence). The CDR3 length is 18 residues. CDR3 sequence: CASSLSGTYDGNRVEQFF. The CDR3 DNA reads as TGTGCCAGCAGTTTAAGTGGGACGTACGACGGAAACCGAGTGGAGCAGTTCTTC.

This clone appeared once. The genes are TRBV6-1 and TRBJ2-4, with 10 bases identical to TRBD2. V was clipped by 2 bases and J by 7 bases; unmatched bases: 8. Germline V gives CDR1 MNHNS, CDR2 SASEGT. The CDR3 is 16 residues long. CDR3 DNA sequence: TGTGCCAGCAGTGAATGGGCTAGCGGGAGTTCGAACATTCAGTACTTC. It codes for CASSEWASGSSNIQYF.

The CDR3 DNA is TGTGCCAGCAGCCCCAACAGGGGTGGAGATGAAAAACTGTTTTTT. Translated, it gives CASSPNRGGDEKLFF. The chain links TRBV7-9 to TRBJ1-4, with 7 bases aligning to TRBD1. Germline CDR1 and CDR2: SEHNR and FQNEAQ (reference sequence). Trimming removed 5 bases from V and 6 bases from J; junction bases left unmatched: 9. This CDR3 is 15 amino acids long.

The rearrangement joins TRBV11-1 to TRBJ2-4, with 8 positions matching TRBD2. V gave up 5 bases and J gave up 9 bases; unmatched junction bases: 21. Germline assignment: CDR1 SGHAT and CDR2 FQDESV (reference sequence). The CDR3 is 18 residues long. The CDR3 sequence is CASSPDPAGLAGLSIQYF. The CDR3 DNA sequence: TGTGCCAGCAGCCCCGACCCCGCAGGGTTAGCGGGATTGAGCATTCAGTACTTC.

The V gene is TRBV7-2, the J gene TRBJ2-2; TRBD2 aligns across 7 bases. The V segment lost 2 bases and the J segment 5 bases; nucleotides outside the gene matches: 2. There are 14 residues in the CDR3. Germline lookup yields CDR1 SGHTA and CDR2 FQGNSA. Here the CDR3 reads CASSLKGGTGELFF. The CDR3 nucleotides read TGTGCCAGCAGCTTAAAGGGAGGGACCGGGGAGCTGTTTTTT. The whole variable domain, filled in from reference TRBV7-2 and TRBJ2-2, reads GAGVSQSPSNKVTEKGKDVELRCDPISGHTALYWYRQSLGQGLEFLIYFQGNSAPDKSGLPSDRFSAERTGGSVSTLTIQRTQQEDSAVYLCASSLKGGTGELFFGEGSRLTVL.

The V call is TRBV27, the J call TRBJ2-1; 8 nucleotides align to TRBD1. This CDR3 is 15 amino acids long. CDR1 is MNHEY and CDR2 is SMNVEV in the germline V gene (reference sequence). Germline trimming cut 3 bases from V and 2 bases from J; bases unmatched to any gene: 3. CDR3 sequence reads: CASSFQGAPYNEQFF. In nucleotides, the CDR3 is TGTGCCAGCAGTTTCCAGGGGGCACCCTACAATGAGCAGTTCTTC.

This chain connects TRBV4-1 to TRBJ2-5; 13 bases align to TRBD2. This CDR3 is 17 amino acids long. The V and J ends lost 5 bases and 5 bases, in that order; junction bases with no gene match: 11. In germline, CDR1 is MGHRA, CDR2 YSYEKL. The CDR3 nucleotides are TGCGCCAGCAGCTTATTAACTAGCGGGGGGGCTGTGGAGACCCAGTACTTC. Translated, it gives CASSLLTSGGAVETQYF.

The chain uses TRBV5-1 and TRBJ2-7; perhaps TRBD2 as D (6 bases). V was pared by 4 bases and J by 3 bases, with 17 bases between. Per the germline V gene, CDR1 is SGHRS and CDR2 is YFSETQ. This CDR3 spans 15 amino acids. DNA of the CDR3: TGCGCCAGCAGCCCCCGGGACTTGTACGACTACGAGCAGTACTTC. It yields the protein CASSPRDLYDYEQYF.

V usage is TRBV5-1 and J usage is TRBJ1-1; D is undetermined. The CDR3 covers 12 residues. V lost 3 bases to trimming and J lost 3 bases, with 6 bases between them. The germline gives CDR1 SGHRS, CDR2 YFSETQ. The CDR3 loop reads CASSSIDTEAFF. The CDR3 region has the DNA TGCGCCAGCAGCTCCATAGACACTGAAGCTTTCTTT.

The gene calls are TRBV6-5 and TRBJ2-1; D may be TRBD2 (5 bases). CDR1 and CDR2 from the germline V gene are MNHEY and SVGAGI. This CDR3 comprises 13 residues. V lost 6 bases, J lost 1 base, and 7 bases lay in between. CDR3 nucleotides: TGTGCCAGCAGCCTAGCTTCCTACAATGAGCAGTTCTTC. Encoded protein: CASSLASYNEQFF.

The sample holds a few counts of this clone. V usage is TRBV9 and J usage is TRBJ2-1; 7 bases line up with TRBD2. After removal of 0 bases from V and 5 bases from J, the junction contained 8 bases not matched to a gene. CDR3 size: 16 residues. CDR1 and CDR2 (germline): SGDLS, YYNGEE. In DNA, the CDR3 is TGTGCCAGCAGCGTAGCTGGGGGGGGGATGCACAATGAGCAGTTCTTC. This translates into CASSVAGGGMHNEQFF.

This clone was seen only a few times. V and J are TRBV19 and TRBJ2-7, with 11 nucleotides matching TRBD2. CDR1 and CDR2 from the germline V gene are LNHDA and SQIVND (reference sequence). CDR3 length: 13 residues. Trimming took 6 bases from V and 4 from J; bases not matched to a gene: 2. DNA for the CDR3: TGTGCCAGTAGCACTAGCGGGAGTTACGAGCAGTACTTC. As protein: CASSTSGSYEQYF.

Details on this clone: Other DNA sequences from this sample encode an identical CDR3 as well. CDR3 sequence: CASSLGETQYF. DNA for the CDR3: TGTGCCAGCAGCTTGGGGGAGACCCAGTACTTC. The V and J genes are TRBV11-2 and TRBJ2-5; D is undetermined. The CDR3 runs to 11 residues. Trimming pared 3 bases from V and 5 bases from J, leaving 4 bases between. Germline V gives CDR1 SGHAT, CDR2 FQNNGV.

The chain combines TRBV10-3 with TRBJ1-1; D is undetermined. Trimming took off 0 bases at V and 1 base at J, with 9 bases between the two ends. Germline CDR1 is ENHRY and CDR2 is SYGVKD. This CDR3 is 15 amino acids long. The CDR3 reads CAISESRGGNTEAFF. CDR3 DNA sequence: TGTGCCATCAGTGAGTCCCGGGGTGGGAACACTGAAGCTTTCTTT.

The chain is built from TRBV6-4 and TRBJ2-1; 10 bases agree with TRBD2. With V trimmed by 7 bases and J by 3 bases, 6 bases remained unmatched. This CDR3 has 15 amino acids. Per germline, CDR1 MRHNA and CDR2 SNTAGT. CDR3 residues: CASTLAGDGYNEQFF. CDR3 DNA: TGTGCCAGCACTCTAGCGGGAGATGGCTACAATGAGCAGTTCTTC.

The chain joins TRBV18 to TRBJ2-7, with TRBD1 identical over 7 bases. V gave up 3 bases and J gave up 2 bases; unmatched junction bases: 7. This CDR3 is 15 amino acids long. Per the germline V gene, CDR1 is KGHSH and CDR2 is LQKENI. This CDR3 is CASSPNRGQTYEQYF. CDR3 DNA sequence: TGTGCCAGCTCACCCAACAGGGGCCAAACCTACGAGCAGTACTTC.